This TCR beta chain derives from a study of shared clonotypes between healthy human individuals. As for the study in general: Serving as donors were two women and a few men, whose ages spanned 18 to 49. The study's findings and limits: Roughly 5% of naive CD4 clonotypes were common to four donors.

The sample holds one count of this clone. Its antigen is not known. Using immunoSEQ multiplex PCR, the repertoire was profiled, and TCRdb retains in-frame clones only, with some absent. The sample has roughly 640,000 clones; roughly 97% are singletons. V shed 6 bases and J 4 bases; nucleotides not matched to a gene: 20. This CDR3 is 20 amino acids long. Looked up from germline, CDR1 is SNHLY and CDR2 is FYNNEI. V is TRBV2 and J is TRBJ2-3; 12 positions match TRBD1. This TCR was recovered from a woman under 40 in good health. Material: naive CD4+ T cells sorted from blood. The subset: CD45RA+ positively selected. CDR3 sequence: CASRGPSRDRGRGVADTQYF. In nucleotides, the CDR3 is TGTGCCAGCAGGGGACCGTCCCGGGACAGGGGGCGCGGGGTCGCAGATACGCAGTATTTT.